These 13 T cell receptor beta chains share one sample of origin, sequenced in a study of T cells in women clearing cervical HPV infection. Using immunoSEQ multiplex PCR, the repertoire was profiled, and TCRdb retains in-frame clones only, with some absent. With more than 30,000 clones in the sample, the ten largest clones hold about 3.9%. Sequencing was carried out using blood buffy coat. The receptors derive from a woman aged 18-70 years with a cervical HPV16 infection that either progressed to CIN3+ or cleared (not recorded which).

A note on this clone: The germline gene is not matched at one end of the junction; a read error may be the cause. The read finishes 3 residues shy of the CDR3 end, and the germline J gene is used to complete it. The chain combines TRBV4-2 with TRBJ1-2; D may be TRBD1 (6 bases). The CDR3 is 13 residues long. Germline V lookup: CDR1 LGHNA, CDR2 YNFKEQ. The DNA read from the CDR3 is TGCGCCAGCAGCCTCCAGGGGATCTATGGC. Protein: CASSLQGIYG. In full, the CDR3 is CASSLQGIYGYTF.

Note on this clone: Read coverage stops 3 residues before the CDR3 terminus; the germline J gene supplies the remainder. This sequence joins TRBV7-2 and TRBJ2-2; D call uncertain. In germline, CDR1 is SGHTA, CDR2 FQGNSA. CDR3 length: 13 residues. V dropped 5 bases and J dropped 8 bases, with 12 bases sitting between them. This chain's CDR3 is CASSPQILGELFF. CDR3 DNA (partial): TGTGCCAGCAGCCCGCAAATACTAGGGGAG.

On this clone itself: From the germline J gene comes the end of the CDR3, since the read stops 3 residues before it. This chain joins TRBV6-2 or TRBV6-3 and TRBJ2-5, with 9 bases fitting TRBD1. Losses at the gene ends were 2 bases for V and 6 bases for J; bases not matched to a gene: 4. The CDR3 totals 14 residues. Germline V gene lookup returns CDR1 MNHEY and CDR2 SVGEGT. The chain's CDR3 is CASSYPDRGQTQYF. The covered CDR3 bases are TGTGCCAGCAGTTACCCGGACAGGGGACAGACC.

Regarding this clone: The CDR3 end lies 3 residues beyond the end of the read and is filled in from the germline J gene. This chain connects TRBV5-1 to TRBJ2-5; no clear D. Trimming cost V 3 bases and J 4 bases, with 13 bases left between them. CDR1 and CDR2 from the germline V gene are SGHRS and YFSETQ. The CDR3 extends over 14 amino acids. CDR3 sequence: CASSYGRGGETQYF. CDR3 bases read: TGCGCCAGCAGCTATGGAAGAGGCGGAGAGACC.

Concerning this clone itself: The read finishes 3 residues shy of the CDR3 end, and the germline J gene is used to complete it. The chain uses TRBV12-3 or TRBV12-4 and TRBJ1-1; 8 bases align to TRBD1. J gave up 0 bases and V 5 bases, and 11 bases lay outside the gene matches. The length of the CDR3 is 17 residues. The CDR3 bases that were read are TGTGCCAGCAGTCCTTCAGACAGGGGTGTTTTGAACACTGAA. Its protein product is CASSPSDRGVLNTE. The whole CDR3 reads CASSPSDRGVLNTEAFF.

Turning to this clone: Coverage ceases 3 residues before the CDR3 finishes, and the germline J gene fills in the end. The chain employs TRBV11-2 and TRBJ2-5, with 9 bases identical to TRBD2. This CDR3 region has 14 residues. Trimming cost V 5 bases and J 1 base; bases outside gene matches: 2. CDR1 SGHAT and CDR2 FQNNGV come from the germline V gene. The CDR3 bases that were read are TGTGCCAGCAGCAATAGCGGGGGCCAAGAGACC. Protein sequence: CASSNSGGQET. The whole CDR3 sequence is CASSNSGGQETQYF.

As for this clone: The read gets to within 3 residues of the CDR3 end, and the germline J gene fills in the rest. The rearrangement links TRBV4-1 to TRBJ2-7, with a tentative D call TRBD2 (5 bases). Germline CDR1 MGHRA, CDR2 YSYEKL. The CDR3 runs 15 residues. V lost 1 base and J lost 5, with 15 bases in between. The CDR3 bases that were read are TGCGCCAGCAGCCAAGTGAATCGGCTAGCAGACGAG. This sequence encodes CASSQVNRLADE. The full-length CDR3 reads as CASSQVNRLADEQYF.

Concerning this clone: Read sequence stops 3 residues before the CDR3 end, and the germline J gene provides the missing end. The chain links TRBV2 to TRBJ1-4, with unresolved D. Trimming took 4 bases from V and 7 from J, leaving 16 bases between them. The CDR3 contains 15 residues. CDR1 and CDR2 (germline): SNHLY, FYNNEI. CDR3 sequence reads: CASSVSESGSEKLFF. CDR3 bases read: TGTGCCAGCAGTGTGAGCGAGTCGGGGTCTGAAAAA. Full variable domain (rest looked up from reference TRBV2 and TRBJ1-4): EPEVTQTPSHQVTQMGQEVILRCVPISNHLYFYWYRQILGQKVEFLVSFYNNEISEKSEIFDDQFSVERPDGSNFTLKIRSTKLEDSAMYFCASSVSESGSEKLFFGSGTQLSVL.

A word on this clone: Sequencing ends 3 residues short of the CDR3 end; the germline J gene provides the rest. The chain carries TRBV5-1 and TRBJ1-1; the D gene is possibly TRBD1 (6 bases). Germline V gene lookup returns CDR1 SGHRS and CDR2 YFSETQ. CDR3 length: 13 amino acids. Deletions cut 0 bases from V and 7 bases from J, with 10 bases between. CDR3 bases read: TGCGCCAGCAGCTTGGCAGGGGAAGATGAA. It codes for CASSLAGEDE. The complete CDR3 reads CASSLAGEDEAFF. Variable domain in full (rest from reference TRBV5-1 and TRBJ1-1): KAGVTQTPRYLIKTRGQQVTLSCSPISGHRSVSWYQQTPGQGLQFLFEYFSETQRNKGNFPGRFSGRQFSNSRSEMNVSTLELGDSALYLCASSLAGEDEAFFGQGTRLTVV.

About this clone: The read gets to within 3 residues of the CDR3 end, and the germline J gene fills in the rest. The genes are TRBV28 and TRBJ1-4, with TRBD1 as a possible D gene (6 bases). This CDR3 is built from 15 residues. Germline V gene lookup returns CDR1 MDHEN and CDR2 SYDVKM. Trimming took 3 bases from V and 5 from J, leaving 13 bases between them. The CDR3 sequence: CASSFPGGENEKLFF. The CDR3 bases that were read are TGTGCCAGCAGTTTCCCGGGGGGCGAGAATGAAAAA.

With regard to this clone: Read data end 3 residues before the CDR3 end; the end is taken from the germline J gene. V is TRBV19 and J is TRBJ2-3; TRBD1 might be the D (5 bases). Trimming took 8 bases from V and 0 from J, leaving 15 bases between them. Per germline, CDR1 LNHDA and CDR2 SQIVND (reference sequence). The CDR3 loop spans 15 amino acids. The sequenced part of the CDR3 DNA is TGTGCCAGTTCCCAGACGGCAGGGAGCACAGATACG. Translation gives CASSQTAGSTDT. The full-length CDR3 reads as CASSQTAGSTDTQYF.

CDR3 residues: CASYTTQEGGELFF. The covered CDR3 bases are TGTGCCAGCTATACAACCCAGGAAGGCGGGGAG. This chain joins TRBV18 and TRBJ2-2, with no clear D. The read finishes 3 residues shy of the CDR3 end, and the germline J gene is used to complete it. Germline-derived CDR1 and CDR2 are KGHSH and LQKENI. This CDR3 has 14 residues. V was cut by 7 bases and J by 7 bases, with 16 bases left in between. Full variable domain (missing parts from reference TRBV18 and TRBJ2-2): NAGVMQNPRHLVRRRGQEARLRCSPMKGHSHVYWYRQLPEEGLKFMVYLQKENIIDESGMPKERFSAEFPKEGPSILRIQQVVRGDSAAYFCASYTTQEGGELFFGEGSRLTVL.

Incomplete CDR3 DNA: TGTGCCACCAGCATCGGAAGTTTAGGTAGGGACACTGAA. This codes for CATSIGSLGRDTE. The full CDR3 protein reads CATSIGSLGRDTEAFF. The chain has TRBV15 and TRBJ1-1; D ambiguous. The read stops 3 residues short of the end of the CDR3; the missing end is completed from the germline J gene. In germline, CDR1 is LNHNV, CDR2 YYDKDF (reference sequence). This CDR3 spans 16 amino acids. V shed 4 bases and J shed 3 bases, with 18 bases lying between them.